This T cell receptor beta chain was recorded in a study of cytomegalovirus exposure and HLA in healthy donors. Findings and caveats of the study: Cytomegalovirus association was listed for 170 or so TCR beta chains. The dataset shows that most TCR sequences were rare, while some public TCRs occurred in many donors.

A note on this clone: Its specificity is not known.

V lost 5 bases to trimming and J lost 5 bases, with 18 bases between them. CDR1 is SEHNR and CDR2 is FQNEAQ in the germline V gene (reference sequence). The CDR3 is 16 residues long. Sequencing was performed with immunoSEQ multiplex PCR; in TCRdb, only in-frame clones are kept and a portion is missing. The sample yields approximately 160,000 clones, approximately 96% seen once. The material sequenced was PBMCs. This clonotype was sampled from a woman aged 18-29 years in good health and CMV-seronegative. The chain recombines TRBV7-9 with TRBJ2-2; D is possibly TRBD1 (8 bases). The CDR3 sequence is CASSPLDRGGTGELFF. CDR3 DNA sequence: TGTGCCAGCAGCCCGCTAGACAGGGGAGGGACCGGGGAGCTGTTTTTT.